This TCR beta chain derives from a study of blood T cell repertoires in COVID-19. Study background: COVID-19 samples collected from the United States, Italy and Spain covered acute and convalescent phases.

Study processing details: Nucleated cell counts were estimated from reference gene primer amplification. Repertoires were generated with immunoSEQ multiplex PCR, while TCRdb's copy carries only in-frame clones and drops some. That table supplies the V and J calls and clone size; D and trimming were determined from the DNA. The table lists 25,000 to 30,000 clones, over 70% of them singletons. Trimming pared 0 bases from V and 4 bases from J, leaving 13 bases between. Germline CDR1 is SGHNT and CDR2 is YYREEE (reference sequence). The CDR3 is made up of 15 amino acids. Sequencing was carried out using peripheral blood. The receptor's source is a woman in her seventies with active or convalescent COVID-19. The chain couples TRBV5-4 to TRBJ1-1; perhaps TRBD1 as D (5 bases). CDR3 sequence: CASSLGLGRVTEAFF. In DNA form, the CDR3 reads TGTGCCAGCAGCTTGGGGTTGGGCAGGGTCACTGAAGCTTTCTTT.